The 22 T cell receptor beta chains presented below share a single source sample, sequenced in a study of T cells in Graves' hyperthyroidism and ophthalmopathy. From RNA transcripts, TCR beta CDR3 regions were amplified. A first-round RT-PCR of the TCR CDR3 used the HTBI primer set. A single record per CDR3 protein comes from TCRdb applying MiXCR to the multiplex PCR reads. The sample has about 420,000 distinct CDR3 sequences, 15% to 19% seen once. Material: blood. The receptors here all came from a woman aged 18-30 years with Graves' hyperthyroidism.

This clonotype was seen many times. The chain couples TRBV29-1 to TRBJ1-1; D is unresolved. V dropped 5 bases and J dropped 9 bases, with 13 bases sitting between them. Germline values: CDR1 SQVTM, CDR2 ANQGSEA. The CDR3 has 11 residues. The CDR3 sequence is CSVWDSAQAFF. The CDR3 DNA is TGCAGCGTTTGGGATTCGGCTCAAGCTTTCTTT.

This chain links TRBV20-1 with TRBJ1-4; no firm D call. Germline CDR1 DFQATT, CDR2 SNEGSKA (reference sequence). CDR3 length equals 13 residues. V lost 7 bases and J 0 bases, leaving 9 bases between the germline ends. The CDR3 region has the DNA TGCAGTGTCAGACCCGCAACTAATGAAAAACTGTTTTTT. It encodes CSVRPATNEKLFF.

In its sample, this clonotype was seen a few times. V usage is TRBV6-1 and J usage is TRBJ2-1; 8 nucleotides match TRBD2. Germline values: CDR1 MNHNS, CDR2 SASEGT. Trimming took 6 bases from V and 3 from J; bases not matched to a gene: 7. This CDR3 region has 15 residues. In nucleotides, the CDR3 is TGTGCCAGCAGAAAAGCGGGGGCCCTCTACAATGAGCAGTTCTTC. Amino acid sequence: CASRKAGALYNEQFF.

Worth noting for this clonotype: Being one base from a much bigger clone, this may be a read error. V and J are TRBV18 and TRBJ2-3; D gene unclear. CDR1 is KGHSH and CDR2 is LQKENI in the germline V gene. Trimming cost V 7 bases and J 2 bases, with 7 bases left between them. The CDR3 loop spans 12 amino acids. CDR3 loop: CASFRTTDTQYF. The CDR3 DNA is TGTGCCAGCTTCCGGACCACAGATACGCAGTATTTT.

The V and J genes are TRBV4-1 and TRBJ1-2; a possible D gene is TRBD1 (6 bases). Germline-derived CDR1 and CDR2 are MGHRA and YSYEKL. The CDR3 has 14 amino acids. The V gene lost 4 bases and the J gene lost 6 bases, with 15 bases spanning the gap. The CDR3 protein is CASSRGGGGNGYTF. The DNA of the CDR3 is TGCGCCAGCAGCCGAGGGGGAGGAGGGAATGGCTACACCTTC.

There are many counts of this clonotype. V usage is TRBV28 and J usage is TRBJ1-2; D is possibly TRBD1 (6 bases). The germline gives CDR1 MDHEN, CDR2 SYDVKM. With 6 bases removed from V and 0 bases from J, the gap between germline ends came to 17 bases. The CDR3 is made up of 16 amino acids. The CDR3 sequence is CASSLGTGLPNYGYTF. The CDR3 nucleotides read TGTGCCAGCAGCTTAGGAACAGGGCTCCCTAACTATGGCTACACCTTC.

The J gene is TRBJ2-5, the V gene TRBV20-1, with 11 positions matching TRBD2. Germline CDR1 reads DFQATT; CDR2 reads SNEGSKA (reference sequence). V trimming: 5 bases; J trimming: 2 bases; junction bases outside the gene matches: 7. The CDR3 loop spans 15 amino acids. CDR3 region: CSADPGLAEQETQYF. CDR3 DNA sequence: TGCAGTGCTGACCCGGGACTAGCGGAGCAAGAGACCCAGTACTTC.

This clonotype appeared a few times. The CDR3 spells CASSYGGLGTEAFF. The CDR3 coding sequence is TGTGCCAGCAGTTACGGGGGGCTGGGCACTGAAGCTTTCTTT. The chain uses TRBV6-6 and TRBJ1-1; D possibly corresponds to TRBD1 (6 bases). The CDR3 runs 14 residues. V shed 2 bases and J shed 4 bases, with 11 bases lying between them. Germline lookup yields CDR1 MNHNY and CDR2 SVGAGI (reference sequence).

The chain is built from TRBV5-1 and TRBJ1-2; 7 bases are shared with TRBD1. The germline V gene has CDR1 SGHRS and CDR2 YFSETQ. This CDR3 is built from 12 residues. V trimming: 0 bases; J trimming: 8 bases; junction bases outside the gene matches: 1. CDR3 coding DNA: TGCGCCAGCAGCTTGGAGGGGGCGGGCTACACCTTC. It yields the protein CASSLEGAGYTF.

This clonotype was recorded at least ten times. CDR3 sequence (DNA): TGTGCCAGCAGCCAAGGCTTGACGGGCAATCAGCCCCAGCATTTT. Translating it yields CASSQGLTGNQPQHF. The V call is TRBV3-1, the J call TRBJ1-5, with D unresolved. V was pared by 1 base and J by 2 bases, with 9 bases between. Germline CDR1 LGHDT, CDR2 YNNKEL (reference sequence). The CDR3 totals 15 residues.

The chain has TRBV19 and TRBJ2-5, with TRBD1 identical over 10 bases. This CDR3 is 15 amino acids long. Germline lookup yields CDR1 LNHDA and CDR2 SQIVND (reference sequence). The V segment lost 5 bases and the J segment 5 bases; nucleotides outside the gene matches: 8. Here the CDR3 DNA reads TGTGCCAGTAGTGCATACGCGGGACAGGGGGAGACCCAGTACTTC. It translates to CASSAYAGQGETQYF.

This clonotype was observed many times. This chain links TRBV5-1 with TRBJ2-7, with unresolved D. Germline V gene sequence: CDR1 SGHRS, CDR2 YFSETQ. V lost 9 bases to trimming and J lost 4 bases, with 14 bases between them. The CDR3 totals 12 residues. The CDR3 loop is CATPPAPYEQYF. The CDR3 nucleotides are TGCGCCACCCCCCCGGCTCCATACGAGCAGTACTTC.

The sample holds one count of this clonotype. A much larger clone differs by one base, so this may be a read error. The chain links TRBV7-2 to TRBJ1-3; D is unclear. Trimming took off 2 bases at V and 0 bases at J, with 8 bases between the two ends. Germline V lookup: CDR1 SGHTA, CDR2 FQGNSA. The CDR3 loop spans 15 amino acids. This chain's CDR3 is CASSLIGNSGNTIYF. DNA of the CDR3: TGTGCCAGCAGCTTAATCGGGAACTCTGGAAACACCATATATTTT.

Turning to this clonotype: This CDR3 fails to terminate in the conserved phenylalanine or tryptophan, so it likely reflects a read error. This chain connects TRBV29-1 to TRBJ2-5, with unresolved D. The CDR3 contains 10 residues. CDR1 is SQVTM and CDR2 is ANQGSEA in the germline V gene. Between the trimmed V and J ends, which lost 5 bases and 4 bases, there was a span of 5 bases. The CDR3 reads CSVQAETQYS. In DNA form, the CDR3 reads TGCAGCGTTCAGGCAGAGACCCAGTACTCC.

J is TRBJ2-2 and V is TRBV7-3; tentatively, D is TRBD1 (5 bases). The CDR3 extends over 12 amino acids. V lost 6 bases to trimming and J lost 6 bases, with 8 bases between them. Per germline, CDR1 SGHTA and CDR2 FQGTGA. CDR3 DNA sequence: TGTGCCAGCAGGGGGCCGGCCGGGGAGCTGTTTTTT. Its protein product is CASRGPAGELFF.

The CDR3, as DNA: TGCAGTGCTGGGGCGGGAGTTAATGAGCAGTTCTTC. It translates to CSAGAGVNEQFF. This chain connects TRBV20-1 to TRBJ2-1, with TRBD2 identical over 7 bases. V was pared by 5 bases and J by 7 bases, with 5 bases of the junction left unmatched. Per germline, CDR1 DFQATT and CDR2 SNEGSKA (reference sequence). The CDR3 totals 12 residues.

A word on this clonotype: It may be a read error: a sequence one base away is much more abundant. V usage is TRBV20-1 and J usage is TRBJ2-1; unclear D gene. The germline V gene encodes CDR1 DFQATT and CDR2 SNEGSKA (reference sequence). The CDR3 is 14 amino acids. As DNA, the CDR3 is TGCAGTGCTGGAGACCCGGGTCGTAATAATGAGCAGTTCTTC. It yields the protein CSAGDPGRNNEQFF.

This clonotype was recorded a few times. The chain employs TRBV6-5 and TRBJ2-1, with 12 bases lining up with TRBD2. This CDR3 comprises 17 residues. Germline trimming cut 2 bases from V and 2 bases from J; bases unmatched to any gene: 4. Germline V CDR1 and CDR2: MNHEY, SVGAGI. The chain's CDR3 is CASSYHSSGGAYNEQFF. CDR3 sequence (DNA): TGTGCCAGCAGTTACCACTCTAGCGGGGGGGCCTACAATGAGCAGTTCTTC.

In its sample, this clonotype was seen many times. V usage is TRBV5-4 and J usage is TRBJ2-5; 9 bases are a match to TRBD2. CDR3 length equals 15 residues. V lost 4 bases and J lost 4; bases outside the gene matches: 8. In germline, CDR1 is SGHNT, CDR2 YYREEE (reference sequence). The chain's CDR3 is CASSPSGAGGETQYF. CDR3 bases: TGTGCCAGCAGCCCTAGCGGGGCCGGGGGAGAGACCCAGTACTTC.

This clonotype showed up just a few times. This chain links TRBV12-3 or TRBV12-4 with TRBJ1-5; D remains unclear. V lost 11 bases and J lost 2, with 19 bases in between. The CDR3 is 15 residues long. The CDR3 is CAGYTHRQGNQPQHF. CDR3 nucleotide sequence: TGTGCCGGATATACGCATCGGCAGGGCAATCAGCCCCAGCATTTT.

The V and J genes are TRBV19 and TRBJ1-1, with a possible D match to TRBD1 (6 bases). V dropped 5 bases and J dropped 0 bases, with 16 bases sitting between them. Germline CDR1 and CDR2: LNHDA and SQIVND (reference sequence). This CDR3 has 16 residues. The CDR3 nucleotides read TGTGCCAGTAGTCCCGCAGGGGCCTTAATGAACACTGAAGCTTTCTTT. Translation: CASSPAGALMNTEAFF.

The chain employs TRBV20-1 and TRBJ2-7; D possibly corresponds to TRBD1 (5 bases). Trimming cost V 3 bases and J 2 bases, with 17 bases left between them. The germline CDR1 and CDR2 sequences are DFQATT and SNEGSKA (reference sequence). The CDR3 contains 15 residues. CDR3 nucleotide sequence: TGCAGTGCTAGGGATCCAGGGAACGGGCCCTACGAGCAGTACTTC. Protein: CSARDPGNGPYEQYF.